This TCR beta chain was obtained from a study of OX40 agonist ivuxolimab in advanced cancers. Assay used: immunoSEQ multiplex PCR; TCRdb lists only in-frame clones, some missing. In the table there are tens of thousands of clones, around 84% of which are singletons. Study-wide points: Clones of CD4+ and CD8+ blood T cells grew by week 6 at doses of 0.1 to 3.0 mg/kg.

The germline CDR1 and CDR2 sequences are LNHNV and YYDKDF (reference sequence). V lost 6 bases to trimming and J lost 4 bases, with 16 bases between them. This CDR3 has 14 residues. Details on this clone: The target antigen is unknown.

The source was CD4+ or CD8+ T cells sorted from blood, collected in a trial of the OX40 agonist ivuxolimab. The clonotype was recovered from an adult with an advanced solid tumor such as melanoma, head and neck, liver or kidney cancer. The rearrangement uses TRBV15 and TRBJ2-7; TRBD2 is a possible D gene (6 bases). CDR3 amino acids: CATSSGGAVYEQYV. CDR3 DNA sequence: TGTGCCACCAGTAGCGGTGGGGCGGTATACGAGCAGTACGTC.